The T cell receptor beta chain described here comes from a study of blood T cell repertoires in COVID-19. Study overall: Samples of COVID-19 (acute and convalescent) were obtained from the United States, Italy and Spain.

This CDR3 is 14 amino acids long. The germline gives CDR1 SGHRS, CDR2 YFSETQ. Between the trimmed V and J ends, which lost 0 bases and 0 bases, there was a span of 6 bases. The data were produced by immunoSEQ multiplex PCR, yet TCRdb's version contains in-frame clones alone and is incomplete. The sample lists under 150,000 clones, about 86% occurring once. The sequenced sample consisted of PBMCs or T cells enriched from blood (not recorded which). The chain joins TRBV5-1 to TRBJ1-1; D not certain. This sequence was found in a woman aged 50 to 60 who had recovered from COVID-19. The chain's CDR3 is CASSLAAVNTEAFF. CDR3 nucleotides: TGCGCCAGCAGCTTGGCCGCGGTGAACACTGAAGCTTTCTTT.